These 26 T cell receptor beta chains were all obtained from the same sample, sequenced in a study of neurological immune-mediated disorders. Each CDR3 protein is one row after TCRdb ran MiXCR on the 5' RACE reads. The table has 25,000 to 35,000 distinct CDR3 sequences, 15% seen once; the top ten hold about 28%. Input material: PBMCs. These receptors came from a man between 65 and 79 years old in good health.

This clonotype was seen ten or more times. The V and J genes are TRBV4-2 and TRBJ2-3, with a weak D call TRBD2 (7 bases). The CDR3 runs to 20 residues. Between the trimmed V and J ends, which lost 3 bases and 1 base, there was a span of 26 bases. CDR1 LGHNA and CDR2 YNFKEQ come from the germline V gene. CDR3 nucleotide sequence: TGTGCCAGCAGCCATGCCCAAAGGGGGGGTCTCGAAAGGGGCACAGATACGCAGTATTTT. Encoded protein: CASSHAQRGGLERGTDTQYF.

This clonotype was picked up many times. This CDR3 is CASSAYLDRGSNQPQHF. The CDR3, as DNA: TGTGCCAGCAGTGCTTACCTCGACAGGGGAAGCAATCAGCCCCAGCATTTT. V gene TRBV28 combines with J gene TRBJ1-5; TRBD1 aligns across 8 bases. Germline loops: CDR1 MDHEN, CDR2 SYDVKM. The CDR3 has 17 residues. J lost 1 base, V lost 5 bases, and 10 bases had no gene match.

This clonotype is deemed medium-sized. The chain uses TRBV3-1 and TRBJ2-1; TRBD1 or TRBD2 may be the D gene (6 bases each). This CDR3 is 14 amino acids long. Germline lookup yields CDR1 LGHDT and CDR2 YNNKEL (reference sequence). Trimming took 4 bases from V and 7 from J, leaving 14 bases between them. The CDR3 region is CASSLSGAGNEQFF. The CDR3 DNA follows: TGTGCCAGCAGCCTTTCGGGGGCGGGAAATGAGCAGTTCTTC.

This clonotype was counted many times. The chain is built from TRBV11-2 and TRBJ2-7; 8 bases map to TRBD1. The CDR3 runs to 14 residues. The V and J ends lost 3 bases and 4 bases, in that order; junction bases with no gene match: 5. Germline lookup yields CDR1 SGHAT and CDR2 FQNNGV. CDR3 sequence: CASSLGTGPYEQYF. The CDR3, as DNA: TGTGCCAGCAGCTTGGGGACAGGCCCATACGAGCAGTACTTC.

This clonotype was observed many times. This chain joins TRBV5-1 and TRBJ1-1, with a weak D call TRBD1 (6 bases). V was pared by 0 bases and J by 0 bases, with 12 bases between. The CDR3 extends over 16 amino acids. Germline lookup yields CDR1 SGHRS and CDR2 YFSETQ. The chain's CDR3 is CASSLDTTGMNTEAFF. The CDR3 coding sequence is TGCGCCAGCAGCTTGGACACGACAGGAATGAACACTGAAGCTTTCTTT.

This clonotype has at least ten counts. The chain recombines TRBV7-9 with TRBJ1-1, with 10 bases lining up with TRBD1. The junction had 3 bases not matched to a gene; V was cut back by 5 bases and J by 0 bases. This CDR3 has 15 amino acids. Germline CDR1 SEHNR, CDR2 FQNEAQ (reference sequence). The CDR3 spells CASSMTGGMNTEAFF. CDR3 DNA sequence: TGTGCCAGCAGCATGACAGGGGGCATGAACACTGAAGCTTTCTTT. The entire variable domain, with the rest obtained from reference TRBV7-9 and TRBJ1-1, is as follows: DTGVSQNPRHKITKRGQNVTFRCDPISEHNRLYWYRQTLGQGPEFLTYFQNEAQLEKSRLLSDRFSAERPKGSFSTLEIQRTEQGDSAMYLCASSMTGGMNTEAFFGQGTRLTVV.

In its sample, this clonotype was seen a few times. The rearrangement joins TRBV11-2 to TRBJ2-3; D is unclear. The germline gives CDR1 SGHAT, CDR2 FQNNGV. The CDR3 contains 15 residues. Trimming cost V 5 bases and J 3 bases, with 15 bases left between them. CDR3 sequence reads: CASSQLSLVTDTQYF. The CDR3 nucleotides are TGTGCCAGCAGCCAACTGTCCCTAGTGACAGATACGCAGTATTTT. The whole variable domain, filled in from reference TRBV11-2 and TRBJ2-3, reads EAGVAQSPRYKIIEKRQSVAFWCNPISGHATLYWYQQILGQGPKLLIQFQNNGVVDDSQLPKDRFSAERLKGVDSTLKIQPAKLEDSAVYLCASSQLSLVTDTQYFGPGTRLTVL.

This clonotype was recorded at least ten times. The V and J genes are TRBV18 and TRBJ1-5, with 8 bases that match TRBD1. The germline V gene has CDR1 KGHSH and CDR2 LQKENI. The junction had 5 bases not matched to a gene; V was cut back by 4 bases and J by 3 bases. The CDR3 spans 15 residues. CDR3 bases: TGTGCCAGCTCACTTACAGGGGGGCCCAATCAGCCCCAGCATTTT. It codes for CASSLTGGPNQPQHF.

This clonotype was found many times. This chain uses TRBV9 with TRBJ2-7; 9 bases line up with TRBD2. The CDR3 has 14 amino acids. Germline trimming cut 0 bases from V and 10 bases from J; bases unmatched to any gene: 8. The germline V gene has CDR1 SGDLS and CDR2 YYNGEE. The CDR3 sequence: CASSVAGGGARQYF. CDR3 bases: TGTGCCAGCAGCGTAGCGGGCGGGGGGGCGCGACAGTACTTC.

This clonotype has a count of ten or more. The rearrangement links TRBV4-3 to TRBJ2-2; 7 bases map to TRBD2. The germline V gene has CDR1 LGHNA and CDR2 YSLEER. Trimming at V came to 0 bases and at J to 7 bases, leaving 8 bases not matched to a gene. This CDR3 has 16 residues. CDR3 sequence: CASSQDRGDFLGELFF. For the CDR3, the DNA is TGCGCCAGCAGCCAAGATCGGGGGGACTTTCTCGGGGAGCTGTTTTTT.

This clonotype has a count of ten or more. The chain recombines TRBV7-2 with TRBJ2-7, with TRBD2 identical over 7 bases. V shed 1 base and J 3 bases; nucleotides not matched to a gene: 9. Germline lookup yields CDR1 SGHTA and CDR2 FQGNSA. The CDR3 is 16 amino acids. CDR3 bases: TGTGCCAGCAGCTTAGAATCTTGGGGGGGGGGCTACGAGCAGTACTTC. The encoded protein is CASSLESWGGGYEQYF.

Many counts were recorded for this clonotype. The J gene is TRBJ2-1, the V gene TRBV2, with no clear D. V lost 2 bases to trimming and J lost 0 bases, with 8 bases between them. The CDR3 consists of 15 residues. Germline CDR1 reads SNHLY; CDR2 reads FYNNEI. CDR3 sequence (DNA): TGTGCCAGCAGTGAATTCCCGAGCTCCTACAATGAGCAGTTCTTC. Translating gives CASSEFPSSYNEQFF.

In its sample, this clonotype was seen many times. The CDR3 loop is CATSDPGQGASGELFF. The CDR3 nucleotides are TGTGCCACCAGTGATCCGGGACAGGGGGCATCCGGGGAGCTGTTTTTT. The gene calls are TRBV24-1 and TRBJ2-2, with 12 bases matching TRBD1. V lost 3 bases, J lost 6 bases, and 4 bases stayed unmatched. CDR1 KGHDR and CDR2 SFDVKD come from the germline V gene. This CDR3 is 16 amino acids long.

This clonotype has at least ten counts. This rearrangement joins TRBV7-8 to TRBJ2-4; TRBD2 matches 7 bases. The germline V gene encodes CDR1 SGHVS and CDR2 FQNEAQ. The CDR3 spans 15 residues. Losses at the gene ends were 0 bases for V and 6 bases for J; bases not matched to a gene: 5. The CDR3 protein is CASSLARGNGNIQYF. CDR3 coding DNA: TGTGCCAGCAGCTTAGCGCGGGGGAATGGAAACATTCAGTACTTC.

The rearrangement links TRBV28 to TRBJ2-1, with 7 bases identical to TRBD1. Germline CDR1 MDHEN, CDR2 SYDVKM. J was trimmed by 7 bases and V by 5 bases; bases with no gene match: 8. The length of the CDR3 is 14 residues. In DNA form, the CDR3 reads TGTGCCAGCAGTACAAACCGGGACAGAAATGAGCAGTTCTTC. Its translation: CASSTNRDRNEQFF.

The sample holds many counts of this clonotype. The chain has TRBV7-2 and TRBJ2-5, with D possibly being TRBD1 (5 bases). Trimming left V 1 base short and J 7 bases short, with 10 bases between. The CDR3 runs 13 residues. Germline values: CDR1 SGHTA, CDR2 FQGNSA. The CDR3 nucleotides are TGTGCCAGCAGCTTAGGGGGCCCCGGGACCCAGTACTTC. As protein: CASSLGGPGTQYF.

The chain couples TRBV7-9 to TRBJ2-1; the D gene is possibly TRBD2 (5 bases). The germline CDR1 and CDR2 sequences are SEHNR and FQNEAQ (reference sequence). This CDR3 is 15 amino acids long. Trimming removed 2 bases at V and 4 bases at J, with 12 bases between. The chain's CDR3 is CASSLLGTRYNEQFF. The CDR3 DNA reads as TGTGCCAGCAGCTTATTGGGAACTAGATACAATGAGCAGTTCTTC.

This clonotype was counted many times. V gene TRBV5-1 combines with J gene TRBJ1-6; 7 bases are a match to TRBD1. CDR3 length: 18 amino acids. The trim removed 4 bases at V and 8 bases at J, leaving 18 bases unmatched. Germline loops: CDR1 SGHRS, CDR2 YFSETQ. CDR3 in amino acids: CASSPAPSSGGDYSPLHF. CDR3 DNA sequence: TGCGCCAGCAGCCCCGCTCCCTCCTCAGGGGGTGATTATTCACCCCTCCACTTT.

The V and J genes are TRBV11-2 and TRBJ2-1, with 10 bases identical to TRBD2. J lost 0 bases, V lost 5 bases, and 1 base had no gene match. Germline V gene lookup returns CDR1 SGHAT and CDR2 FQNNGV. The CDR3 is made up of 15 amino acids. CDR3 DNA: TGTGCCAGCAGCACTAGCGGGAACTCCTACAATGAGCAGTTCTTC. Translation: CASSTSGNSYNEQFF.

This clonotype occurred many times. The rearrangement uses TRBV9 and TRBJ1-2, with 9 bases matching TRBD1. The germline gives CDR1 SGDLS, CDR2 YYNGEE. Trimming at V came to 4 bases and at J to 1 base, leaving 8 bases not matched to a gene. The CDR3 has 16 residues. The CDR3 sequence: CASSPRGDRVNYGYTF. CDR3 bases: TGTGCCAGCAGCCCCCGCGGGGACAGGGTTAACTATGGCTACACCTTC.

Ten or more counts support this clonotype. The genes are TRBV28 and TRBJ2-1, with 16 bases identical to TRBD2. The trim removed 6 bases at V and 11 bases at J, leaving 4 bases unmatched. The germline V gene has CDR1 MDHEN and CDR2 SYDVKM. The CDR3 is made up of 14 amino acids. The CDR3 sequence: CASRGTSGGAKQFF. For the CDR3, the DNA is TGTGCCAGCAGGGGGACTAGCGGGGGGGCTAAGCAGTTCTTC.

This clonotype was detected ten times or more. This chain uses TRBV5-1 with TRBJ1-1, with D perhaps TRBD1 (6 bases). Germline V gene lookup returns CDR1 SGHRS and CDR2 YFSETQ. The V gene lost 1 base and the J gene lost 2 bases, with 12 bases spanning the gap. The CDR3 contains 15 residues. The CDR3 DNA is TGCGCCAGCAGCTTGTATTGGGGGCATAACACTGAAGCTTTCTTT. Residues: CASSLYWGHNTEAFF. The full variable domain, its missing parts supplied by reference TRBV5-1 and TRBJ1-1, is KAGVTQTPRYLIKTRGQQVTLSCSPISGHRSVSWYQQTPGQGLQFLFEYFSETQRNKGNFPGRFSGRQFSNSRSEMNVSTLELGDSALYLCASSLYWGHNTEAFFGQGTRLTVV.

In its sample, this clonotype was seen many times. The chain employs TRBV27 and TRBJ2-7; 9 bases map to TRBD1. Germline loops: CDR1 MNHEY, CDR2 SMNVEV (reference sequence). The CDR3 runs to 14 residues. The ends lost 6 bases at V and 2 bases at J; junction bases unmatched: 5. CDR3 region: CASSSGQGPYEQYF. CDR3 nucleotide sequence: TGTGCCAGCAGCTCGGGACAGGGACCCTACGAGCAGTACTTC.

This clonotype was found many times. The V gene is TRBV5-5, the J gene TRBJ2-7; tentatively, D is TRBD1 (5 bases). CDR1 is SGHKS and CDR2 is YYEKEE in the germline V gene (reference sequence). Trimming shortened V by 0 bases and J by 0 bases, and 7 bases separated the two germline ends. There are 14 residues in the CDR3. In DNA, the CDR3 is TGTGCCAGCAGCTTGGACAGGCTCTCCTACGAGCAGTACTTC. Its protein product is CASSLDRLSYEQYF.

In its sample, this clonotype was seen many times. The CDR3 sequence: CATRDSGGARTDTQYF. The CDR3 nucleotides are TGTGCCACCAGAGATAGCGGGGGGGCCCGAACAGATACGCAGTATTTT. The V call is TRBV15, the J call TRBJ2-3; 11 positions agree with TRBD2. Per germline, CDR1 LNHNV and CDR2 YYDKDF (reference sequence). This CDR3 contains 16 residues. Trimming at V came to 6 bases and at J to 3 bases, leaving 8 bases not matched to a gene.

At least ten counts were recorded for this clonotype. This chain uses TRBV12-3 or TRBV12-4 with TRBJ2-2; D uncertain. V lost 0 bases and J 5 bases, leaving 4 bases between the germline ends. This CDR3 has 13 amino acids. CDR3 nucleotide sequence: TGTGCCAGCAGTTTAGCCCGGACCGGGGAGCTGTTTTTT. Translated, it gives CASSLARTGELFF.